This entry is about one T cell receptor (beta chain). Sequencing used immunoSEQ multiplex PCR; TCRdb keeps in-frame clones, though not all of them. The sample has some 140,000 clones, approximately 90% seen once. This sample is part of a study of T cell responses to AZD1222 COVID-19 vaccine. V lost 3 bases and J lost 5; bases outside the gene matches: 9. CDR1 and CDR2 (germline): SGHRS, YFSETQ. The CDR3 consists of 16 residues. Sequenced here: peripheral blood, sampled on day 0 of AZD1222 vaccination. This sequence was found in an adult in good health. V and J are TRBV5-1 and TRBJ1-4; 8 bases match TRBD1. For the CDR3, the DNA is TGCGCCAGCAGCTGGGACGGACAGGGCGGGAATGAAAAACTGTTTTTT. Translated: CASSWDGQGGNEKLFF.